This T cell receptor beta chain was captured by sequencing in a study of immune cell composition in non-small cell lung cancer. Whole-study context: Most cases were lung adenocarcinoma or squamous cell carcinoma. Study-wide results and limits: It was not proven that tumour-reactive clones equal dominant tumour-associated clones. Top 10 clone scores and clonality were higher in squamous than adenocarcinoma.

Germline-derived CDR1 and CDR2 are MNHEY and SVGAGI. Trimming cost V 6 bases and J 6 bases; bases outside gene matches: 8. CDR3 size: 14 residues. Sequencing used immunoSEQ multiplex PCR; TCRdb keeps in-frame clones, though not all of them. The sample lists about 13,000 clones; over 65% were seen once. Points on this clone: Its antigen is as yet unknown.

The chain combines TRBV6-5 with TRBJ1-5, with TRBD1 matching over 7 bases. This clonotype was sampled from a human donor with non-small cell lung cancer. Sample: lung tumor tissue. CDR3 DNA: TGTGCCAGCAGACCGACAGGGAACGGTCAGCCCCAGCATTTT. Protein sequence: CASRPTGNGQPQHF.